The 14 T cell receptor beta chains below come from one sample, sequenced in a study of T cell repertoires in cytomegalovirus infection. In TCRdb, the reads were re-called with MiXCR into one record per CDR3 protein. The sample includes about 460,000 distinct CDR3 sequences, 11% of them seen just once. The material sequenced was PBMCs. These receptors were collected from a human donor in good health (CMV status not recorded). Some clones in this sample may be carry-over from other donors' samples.

This clonotype showed up just a few times. The genes are TRBV28 and TRBJ1-5, with 8 nucleotides matching TRBD1. Germline CDR1 is MDHEN and CDR2 is SYDVKM. The CDR3 has 15 residues. With V trimmed by 3 bases and J by 4 bases, 5 bases remained unmatched. Here the CDR3 reads CASSFLDRANQPQHF. In nucleotides, the CDR3 is TGTGCCAGCAGTTTCCTGGACAGGGCGAATCAGCCCCAGCATTTT.

This clonotype was observed many times. The chain carries TRBV27 and TRBJ1-2; no clear D. The CDR3 is 16 amino acids. Trimming took 0 bases from V and 7 from J, leaving 18 bases between them. Germline V gene sequence: CDR1 MNHEY, CDR2 SMNVEV (reference sequence). DNA of the CDR3: TGTGCCAGCAGTTTATCGAGGGCCCAGGATAGATTTGGCTACACCTTC. Protein: CASSLSRAQDRFGYTF.

The rearrangement joins TRBV5-1 to TRBJ2-7, with D perhaps TRBD2 (8 bases). The CDR3 loop spans 14 amino acids. Germline V lookup: CDR1 SGHRS, CDR2 YFSETQ. V was shortened by 4 bases and J by 2 bases, with 13 bases between the two germline ends. The DNA for the CDR3 is TGCGCCAGCAGCCGCGGGGGGACAGCCTACGAGCAGTACTTC. This sequence encodes CASSRGGTAYEQYF. Based on the CDR3 plus reference TRBV5-1 and TRBJ2-7, the full variable domain is KAGVTQTPRYLIKTRGQQVTLSCSPISGHRSVSWYQQTPGQGLQFLFEYFSETQRNKGNFPGRFSGRQFSNSRSEMNVSTLELGDSALYLCASSRGGTAYEQYFGPGTRLTVT.

This clonotype has at least ten counts. The V call is TRBV6-1, the J call TRBJ2-2, with TRBD2 matching 13 bases. This CDR3 is built from 17 residues. J lost 10 bases, V lost 5 bases, and 13 bases had no gene match. Germline V gives CDR1 MNHNS, CDR2 SASEGT. CDR3 nucleotide sequence: TGTGCCAGCAGTTCTCAACCCGGACTAGCGGGAGTTGTGGAGCTGTTTTTT. Its protein product is CASSSQPGLAGVVELFF.

The chain joins TRBV20-1 to TRBJ1-5, with D maybe TRBD1 (5 bases). V was pared by 4 bases and J by 5 bases, with 15 bases between. CDR1 is DFQATT, CDR2 SNEGSKA, per germline (reference sequence). This CDR3 region has 14 residues. The CDR3 loop reads CSATPPGTYQPQHF. Written as DNA, the CDR3 is TGCAGTGCTACGCCCCCGGGGACGTATCAGCCCCAGCATTTT.

This clonotype was observed at least ten times. The chain has TRBV14 and TRBJ2-2; 7 bases align to TRBD1. After removal of 4 bases from V and 6 bases from J, the junction contained 5 bases not matched to a gene. Per germline, CDR1 SGHDN and CDR2 FVKESK. The CDR3 contains 14 residues. CDR3 protein: CASSRDRVAGELFF. CDR3 sequence (DNA): TGTGCCAGCAGCCGCGACAGGGTGGCCGGGGAGCTGTTTTTT. Supplemented by reference TRBV14 and TRBJ2-2, the full variable domain reads EAGVTQFPSHSVIEKGQTVTLRCDPISGHDNLYWYRRVMGKEIKFLLHFVKESKQDESGMPNNRFLAERTGGTYSTLKVQPAELEDSGVYFCASSRDRVAGELFFGEGSRLTVL.

This clonotype was counted many times. The rearrangement links TRBV7-6 to TRBJ1-5, with D unresolved. V was shortened by 1 base and J by 5 bases, with 9 bases between the two germline ends. From germline, CDR1 is SGHVS and CDR2 FNYEAQ. The CDR3 runs 14 residues. CDR3 nucleotides: TGTGCCAGCAGCTTAGGTGGAGGTCATCAGCCCCAGCATTTT. Translated: CASSLGGGHQPQHF.

This clonotype was observed at least ten times. The J gene is TRBJ2-1, the V gene TRBV7-9, with D perhaps being TRBD1 or TRBD2 (5 bases each). V lost 4 bases, J lost 6 bases, and 22 bases lay in between. There are 17 residues in the CDR3. CDR1 SEHNR and CDR2 FQNEAQ come from the germline V gene (reference sequence). The CDR3 DNA is TGTGCCAGCAGCTCCCGCCCGGGGCGAACCAATATCAATGAGCAGTTCTTC. Encoded protein: CASSSRPGRTNINEQFF.

This clonotype was seen a handful of times. This chain connects TRBV5-1 to TRBJ2-2; D may correspond to TRBD1 or TRBD2 (5 bases each). V was trimmed by 4 bases and J by 5 bases, leaving 18 bases between them. There are 16 residues in the CDR3. Germline V gene data show CDR1 as SGHRS and CDR2 as YFSETQ. CDR3 residues: CASSIRTNAGTGELFF. The CDR3 DNA reads as TGCGCCAGCAGCATCCGGACAAACGCGGGTACCGGGGAGCTGTTTTTT.

This clonotype turned up a few times. This chain joins TRBV10-3 and TRBJ2-6; D gene uncertain. This CDR3 is built from 13 residues. V was pared by 2 bases and J by 10 bases, with 9 bases between. The germline V gene encodes CDR1 ENHRY and CDR2 SYGVKD. The DNA for the CDR3 is TGTGCCATCAGTGAGGACGGAGCGAACGTCCTGACTTTC. This encodes CAISEDGANVLTF.

Of note for this clonotype: The conserved phenylalanine or tryptophan is not found at the CDR3 terminus, so this likely reflects a read error. The limits of the CDR3 on the DNA are not certain, so only TCRdb's listed CDR3 is given. The rearrangement links TRBV29-1 to TRBJ1-2; TRBD1 is taken as the D call from the table, unchecked against the DNA. The germline CDR1 and CDR2 sequences are SQVTM and ANQGSEA. From its first to its last residue, the CDR3 has 8 amino acids. The CDR3: CSGTGGSV.

This clonotype was seen ten or more times. The rearrangement joins TRBV7-2 to TRBJ2-3; D is uncertain. The CDR3 has 12 residues. Germline CDR1 is SGHTA and CDR2 is FQGNSA. V was cut by 3 bases and J by 4 bases, with 5 bases left in between. The CDR3 nucleotides read TGTGCCAGCAGCTTCTCTCCAGATACGCAGTATTTT. Translation: CASSFSPDTQYF. The whole variable domain, remainder taken from reference TRBV7-2 and TRBJ2-3, is GAGVSQSPSNKVTEKGKDVELRCDPISGHTALYWYRQSLGQGLEFLIYFQGNSAPDKSGLPSDRFSAERTGGSVSTLTIQRTQQEDSAVYLCASSFSPDTQYFGPGTRLTVL.

In its sample, this clonotype was seen many times. V is TRBV5-1 and J is TRBJ2-7; 9 nucleotides agree with TRBD2. The CDR3 extends over 15 amino acids. Trimming took 4 bases from V and 7 from J; bases not matched to a gene: 12. Germline V gives CDR1 SGHRS, CDR2 YFSETQ. The CDR3 DNA reads TGCGCCAGCAGCGACAAAGTGGGCGGGGGGGCTGAGCAGTACTTC. Translating gives CASSDKVGGGAEQYF.

A remark on this clonotype: With a much larger clone just one base away, this may be a read error. This chain connects TRBV19 to TRBJ2-3; D gene ambiguous. This CDR3 is built from 14 residues. Trimming took 7 bases from V and 4 from J, leaving 15 bases between them. CDR1 is LNHDA, CDR2 SQIVND, per germline (reference sequence). DNA of the CDR3: TGTGCCAGTACCCCAGAGGAATACTCAGATACGCAGTATTTT. This codes for CASTPEEYSDTQYF.